This record looks at one T cell receptor (beta chain) sequence and its context. Its matching antigen is unknown. Use of 60 Vbeta and 13 Jbeta primers characterized the PCR. Measured with immunoSEQ multiplex PCR; TCRdb has only the in-frame clones, and not every one. The sample has about 170,000 clones, around 84% seen once. The data stem from a study of cytomegalovirus exposure and HLA in healthy donors. Overall study context: An early release of data contained around 80 million unique TCRs, which came from HLA-typed donors. Study conclusions and caveats: As immune exposure information, only CMV serostatus was available.

V was shortened by 4 bases and J by 7 bases, with 17 bases between the two germline ends. CDR3 size: 14 residues. Germline V CDR1 and CDR2: MDHEN, SYDVKM. The receptor comes from a man aged 25-40 years in good health and CMV-seropositive. The sample consisted of PBMCs. V is TRBV28 and J is TRBJ2-7, with a possible D match to TRBD2 (5 bases). CDR3: CASSSRPTRREQYV. The CDR3 DNA sequence: TGTGCCAGCAGTTCCCGGCCGACACGGAGGGAGCAGTACGTC.